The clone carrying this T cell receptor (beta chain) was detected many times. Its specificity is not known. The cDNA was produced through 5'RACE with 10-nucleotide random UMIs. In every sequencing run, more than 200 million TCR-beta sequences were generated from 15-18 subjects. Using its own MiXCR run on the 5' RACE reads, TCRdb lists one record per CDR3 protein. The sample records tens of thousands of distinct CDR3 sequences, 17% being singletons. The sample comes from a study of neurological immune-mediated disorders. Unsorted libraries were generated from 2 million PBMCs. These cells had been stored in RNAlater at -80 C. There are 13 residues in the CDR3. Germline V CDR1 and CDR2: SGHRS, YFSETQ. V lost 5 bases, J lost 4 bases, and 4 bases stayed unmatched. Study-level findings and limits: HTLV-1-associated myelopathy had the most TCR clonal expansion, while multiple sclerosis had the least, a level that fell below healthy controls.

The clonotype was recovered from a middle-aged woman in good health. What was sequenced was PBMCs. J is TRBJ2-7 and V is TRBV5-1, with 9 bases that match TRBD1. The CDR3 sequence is CASSSDRGYEQYF. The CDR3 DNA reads TGCGCCAGCAGTTCGGACAGGGGATACGAGCAGTACTTC.